Described below is a single TCR beta chain sequence and its context. In its sample, this clone was seen a few times. Its antigen is unknown. No much larger clone is present one base from it, and per-base qualities are unavailable. TRB sequencing used genomic DNA with the immunoSEQ assay at survey resolution or the hsTCRB kit. The original methods were these. Initial read processing used immunoSEQ software, and repertoire analyses used the LymphoSeq R package. Clonality was computed as 1 minus normalized Shannon entropy; Gini coefficient was also calculated for each TRB dataset. Phenotypes of unsorted samples were inferred by mapping TRB sequences from sorted subsets of the recipient or donor onto unsorted samples of the same recipient. TCRdb retrieved this table from immuneACCESS and kept in-frame rearrangements only. Not all clones are present; in checked studies, unresolved V genes account for under half, and no reason is known for the remainder. The V and J calls and clone size are taken from that table; D and trimming were inferred from the DNA. This sample is represented by more than 30,000 clones; over 80% of them were singletons. The ten largest clones represent around 0.26% of the sample.

Naive T cells were defined as viable CD3+CD4+ or CD3+CD8+ cells that were CCR7+CD45RA+CD45RO-CD95-CD27+CD28+. On the day of marrow donation, related bone marrow donors gave peripheral blood samples. Peripheral blood and bone marrow mononuclear cells were isolated by Ficoll-Hypaque density centrifugation and were cryopreserved. FACS on a FACSAria II was used to sort CD4+ and CD8+ T cells, including the naive and memory subsets. These data come from a study of T cells after posttransplantation cyclophosphamide (dated by TCRdb to 2016 to 2017). With respect to the entire study: Using TRB sequencing, the study followed how the T cell repertoire reconstituted after myeloablative bone marrow transplantation in which posttransplantation cyclophosphamide served as GVHD prophylaxis. Because TRA and TRB clonality were tightly correlated in 8 or 9 samples, subsequent TCR analyses were focused on TRB only. Public TRB sequences were checked against a database of over 3,000 sequences associated with responses to pathogens, tumor antigens, self-antigens and alloantigens. Samples from under 40 PTCy-treated patients, along with samples from 15 to 20 of their related bone marrow donors, underwent antigen receptor sequencing. Blood from all 30 or so PTCy patients who had 1-year posttransplant specimens underwent TRB sequencing. In 3 patients, TRB sequencing was also performed on up to 3 more blood samples taken 2 to 5.2 years after transplant, and in 4 patients, pretransplant blood was also TRB-sequenced. General conclusions and limits of the study: The TRB repertoires of T cells infiltrating skin or the GI tract showed only limited overlap with the TRB repertoires found in blood. Across 35 to 55 patients, TRB clonality was highly associated with recipient CMV seropositivity and CMV reactivation, and diversity in PTCy patients was similar to diversity in CNI/methotrexate controls. Donor-recipient similarity was low at 1-2 months but rose over the first year, and later blood repertoires were often dominated by donor CD8+ memory clones.

At the junction V is shortened by 0 bases and J by 8 bases; bases outside the gene matches: 4. Including the terminal cysteine and phenylalanine, the CDR3 comprises 15 residues. CDR3 DNA is the only sequence kept; it has 45 bases, read in frame from the first base. The germline V gene (reference sequence) sets CDR1 to LNHNV and CDR2 to YYDKDF. The specimen sequenced was naive CD4+ T cells sorted from PBMCs. The receptor comes from a woman aged 55-69 years in good health, CMV-negative, and a related stem cell transplant donor. This receptor chain uses TRBV15 and TRBJ1-3, with 10 junctional bases fitting TRBD1. The nucleotide sequence reads as follows: TGTGCCACCAGCAGAGAGGACAGGGGGTTTGACACCATATATTTT. It encodes CATSREDRGFDTIYF.